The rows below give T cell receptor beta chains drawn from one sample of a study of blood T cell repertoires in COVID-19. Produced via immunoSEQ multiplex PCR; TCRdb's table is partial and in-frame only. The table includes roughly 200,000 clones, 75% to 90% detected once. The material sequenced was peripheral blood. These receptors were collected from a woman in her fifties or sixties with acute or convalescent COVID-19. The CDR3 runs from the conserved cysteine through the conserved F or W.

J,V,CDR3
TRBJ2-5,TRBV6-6,CASSHDLAGAGETQYF
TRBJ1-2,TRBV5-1,CASAGGGGYTF
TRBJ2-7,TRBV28,CASSLLGDEQYF
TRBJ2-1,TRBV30,CAWKVGDSYNEQFF
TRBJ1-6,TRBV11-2,CASSFRTGANNSPLHF
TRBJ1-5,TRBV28,CASGAGGLVNQPQHF
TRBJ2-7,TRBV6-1,CASIEPTGQGAYEQYF
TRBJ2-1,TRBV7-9,CASRVVRLAGRNEQFF
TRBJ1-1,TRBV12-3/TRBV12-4,CASSLGGLEAFF
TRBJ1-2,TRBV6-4,CASSPGHTNYGYTF
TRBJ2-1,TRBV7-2,CASSPTSGPYNEQFF
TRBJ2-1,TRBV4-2,CASSPAGLNNEQFF
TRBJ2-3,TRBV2,CASSTGTSALGTQYF
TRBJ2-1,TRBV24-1,CATSDLGQVQFF
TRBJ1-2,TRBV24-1,CATSDNQPGQENGYTF
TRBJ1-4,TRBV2,CASTKQTTTNEKLFF
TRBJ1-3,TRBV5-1,CASSPGGSGNTIYF
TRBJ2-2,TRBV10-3,CATTPTSATGELFF
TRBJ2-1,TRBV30,CAWSVIGLGRYEQFF
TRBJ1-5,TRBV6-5,CASSPGGVGQPQHF
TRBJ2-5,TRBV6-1,CASSEIIMTQYF
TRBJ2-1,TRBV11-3,CASSLDPQKNEQFF
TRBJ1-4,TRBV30,CAWGGQGSHEKLFF
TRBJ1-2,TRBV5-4,CASSLEGQGAYGYTF
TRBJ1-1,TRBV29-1,CSVDSMGGTEAFF
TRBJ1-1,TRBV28,CASSLATGVTTEAFF
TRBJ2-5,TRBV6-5,CASISHGGVGTQYF
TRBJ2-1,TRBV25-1,CASRAGGSYNEQFF
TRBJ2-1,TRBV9,CASSGLAGVNEQFF
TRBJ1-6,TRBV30,CAWSAEVSNSPLHF
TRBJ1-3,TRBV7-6,CASSLMIPGPSSGNTIYF
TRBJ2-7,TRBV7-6,CASSLGTSLEQYF
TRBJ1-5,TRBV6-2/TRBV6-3,CASSYSARTGQHF
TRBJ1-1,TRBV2,CASRVPGNTEAFF
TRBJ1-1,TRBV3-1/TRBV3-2,CASSPGHGNTEAFF
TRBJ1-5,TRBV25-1,CASSEEVTGPQHF
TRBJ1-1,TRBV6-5,CASTETGMNTEAFF
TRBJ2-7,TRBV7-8,CASSWQRGAYEQYF
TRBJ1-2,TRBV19,CASSIGQGLYGYTF
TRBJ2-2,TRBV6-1,CASSEGGTGELFF
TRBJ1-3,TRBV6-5,CASSPDSSGNTIYF
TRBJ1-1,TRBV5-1,CASSAQGPEAFF
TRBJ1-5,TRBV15,CATSGGQNNQPQHF
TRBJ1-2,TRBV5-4,CASSPEVQGAIGYTF
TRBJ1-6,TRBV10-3,CATQGGGSISPLHF
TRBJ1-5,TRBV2,CASSDRGIGQPQHF
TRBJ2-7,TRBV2,CASRPIISQGNEQYF
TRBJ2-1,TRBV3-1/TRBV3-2,CASSQDDYEQFF
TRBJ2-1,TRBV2,CASIPGLPLYNEQFF
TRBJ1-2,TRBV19,CASSNRPNYGYTF
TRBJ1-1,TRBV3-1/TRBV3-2,CASSYQRGTEAFF
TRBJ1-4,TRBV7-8,CASSRDSYNEKLFF
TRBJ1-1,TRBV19,CASSKDRALVEAFF
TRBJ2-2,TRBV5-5,CASSLFGANTGELFF
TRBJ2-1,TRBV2,CASNYRQGESNEQFF